The clone carrying this TCR beta chain was seen once. Run at survey level, the immunoSEQ assay was version v3.0. Only in-frame clones appear in the TCRdb table, and some are missing; sequencing was by immunoSEQ multiplex PCR. The profile covers tens of thousands of clones, with over 75% appearing a single time and about 5.1% taken by the ten largest. This sample was included in a study of long-term antiretroviral therapy in people with HIV. The CDR3 loop spans 15 amino acids. Trimming shortened V by 2 bases and J by 8 bases, and 16 bases separated the two germline ends. Germline V lookup: CDR1 SGHRS, CDR2 YFSETQ.

The chain recombines TRBV5-1 with TRBJ1-4, with a possible D match to TRBD1 (6 bases). The source was unsorted PBMCs, collected 1.1 years before starting antiretroviral therapy. The clonotype originates from a young woman with HIV. The CDR3 is CASSFIGGGGEKLFF. The CDR3 nucleotides read TGCGCCAGCAGCTTCATTGGGGGAGGGGGAGAAAAACTGTTTTTT.